This is a list of T cell receptor beta chains from one sample in a study of response to subunit inactivated influenza vaccine. TCRdb itself ran the RT-PCR reads through MiXCR, one entry per CDR3 protein. The sample records roughly 460,000 distinct CDR3 sequences, approximately 9.9% being singletons. Source: PBMCs from blood, taken 40 to 50 days after vaccination. Receptors originate from a man between 50 and 59 years old who received an inactivated influenza vaccine. CDR3s leave out the opening cysteine and the closing phenylalanine or tryptophan.

TRBJ2-7	TRBV29-1	SVDSGTRSGEQY
TRBJ2-1	TRBV7-9	ASSSRLAELYNEQF
TRBJ2-3	TRBV12-3/TRBV12-4	ASRAGAYVVTDTQY
TRBJ2-1	TRBV5-1	ASSLFGQGNEQF
TRBJ2-3	TRBV6-5	ASSLRPLPLSTDTQY
TRBJ2-2	TRBV29-1	SVGREGHSPVELF
TRBJ2-7	TRBV6-2/TRBV6-3	ASSYSRLRLTYEQY
TRBJ2-7	TRBV19	ASQEREEQY
TRBJ2-7	TRBV7-8	ASSLVGTGLHEQY
TRBJ2-1	TRBV7-3	ASSMGQGFYNEQF
TRBJ2-7	TRBV12-3/TRBV12-4	ASRGLARFEQY
TRBJ2-7	TRBV5-5	ASSFALSGGSYEQY
TRBJ1-5	TRBV12-3/TRBV12-4	ASTIQGSEKPQH
TRBJ1-1	TRBV29-1	SARTGNSNTEAF
TRBJ2-2	TRBV15	ATSRESAMGTGELF